A single sample is the source of the 6 T cell receptor beta chains below, sequenced in a study of blood T cell repertoires in COVID-19. Data came from immunoSEQ multiplex PCR; TCRdb stores just in-frame clones and leaves some out. The sample holds around 300,000 clones, 88% seen once. Sequenced sample: peripheral blood. The receptors were sampled from a woman between 50 and 59 years old with active or convalescent COVID-19.

The genes are TRBV18 and TRBJ2-2; 8 bases line up with TRBD1. CDR1 and CDR2 from the germline V gene are KGHSH and LQKENI. J lost 1 base, V lost 5 bases, and 9 bases had no gene match. This CDR3 has 17 residues. The CDR3 region is CASSLARGQVNTGELFF. The CDR3 DNA sequence: TGTGCCAGCTCATTGGCGAGGGGACAGGTGAACACCGGGGAGCTGTTTTTT.

This chain joins TRBV29-1 and TRBJ1-6; D possibly corresponds to TRBD1 (5 bases). The ends were cut back, 4 bases at V and 9 bases at J, with 13 bases in the middle. The CDR3 sequence is 13 residues long. From germline, CDR1 is SQVTM and CDR2 ANQGSEA. DNA for the CDR3: TGCAGCGTTGGACAGTCCGCCACTTCACCCCTCCACTTT. Its protein product is CSVGQSATSPLHF.

There are a few counts of this clone. V usage is TRBV27 and J usage is TRBJ2-1; 9 bases are a match to TRBD1. Germline assignment: CDR1 MNHEY and CDR2 SMNVEV (reference sequence). Trimming took 6 bases from V and 9 from J; bases not matched to a gene: 6. The CDR3 sequence is 13 residues long. The CDR3 loop is CASSRDRVAEQFF. CDR3 in DNA: TGTGCCAGCAGCCGGGACAGGGTTGCTGAGCAGTTCTTC.

The genes are TRBV15 and TRBJ2-2; 7 bases map to TRBD2. V trimming: 3 bases; J trimming: 6 bases; junction bases outside the gene matches: 10. This CDR3 spans 16 amino acids. CDR1 and CDR2 (germline): LNHNV, YYDKDF (reference sequence). The CDR3 DNA reads as TGTGCCACCAGCAGCTTTATGGTCCGGGGGGCCGGGGAGCTGTTTTTT. Its protein is CATSSFMVRGAGELFF. The full variable domain, with the rest looked up from reference TRBV15 and TRBJ2-2, is DAMVIQNPRYQVTQFGKPVTLSCSQTLNHNVMYWYQQKSSQAPKLLFHYYDKDFNNEADTPDNFQSRRPNTSFCFLDIRSPGLGDTAMYLCATSSFMVRGAGELFFGEGSRLTVL.

This clone appeared once. This chain uses TRBV5-8 with TRBJ2-5; TRBD2 aligns across 7 bases. The CDR3 is 15 amino acids. V was clipped by 1 base and J by 2 bases; unmatched bases: 5. Germline lookup yields CDR1 SGHTS and CDR2 YDEGEE. The CDR3 bases are TGTGCCAGCAGCTTGACGGGGCGGGGGCAAGAGACCCAGTACTTC. It yields the protein CASSLTGRGQETQYF.

CDR3 sequence reads: CASSPPNSPYEQYF. The DNA for the CDR3 is TGTGCCAGCTCACCACCGAACAGCCCCTACGAGCAGTACTTC. V and J are TRBV18 and TRBJ2-7; unclear D gene. V lost 0 bases, J lost 2 bases, and 8 bases lay in between. CDR1 KGHSH and CDR2 LQKENI come from the germline V gene. CDR3 length: 14 residues.